This T cell receptor (beta chain) was profiled in a study of cytomegalovirus exposure and HLA in healthy donors. Sequencing was performed with immunoSEQ multiplex PCR; in TCRdb, only in-frame clones are kept and a portion is missing. Of some 84,000 clones listed, approximately 90% are singletons. Notes on the study in general: Overall, approximately 180 TCR beta chains were annotated as cytomegalovirus-associated. Many donors shared some public TCRs, even though most TCR sequences were rare.

Deletions cut 2 bases from V and 5 bases from J, with 6 bases between. The germline V gene encodes CDR1 SGHTA and CDR2 FQGNSA. The CDR3 is made up of 12 amino acids. As for this clone: Its specificity is not known.

The sequence came from a man in his thirties or forties in good health and CMV-seronegative. The genes are TRBV7-2 and TRBJ2-5, with D unresolved. The sample taken for sequencing was PBMCs. CDR3 residues: CASSLPSETQYF. CDR3 in DNA: TGTGCCAGCAGCTTACCGTCGGAGACCCAGTACTTC. Full variable domain (missing parts from reference TRBV7-2 and TRBJ2-5): GAGVSQSPSNKVTEKGKDVELRCDPISGHTALYWYRQSLGQGLEFLIYFQGNSAPDKSGLPSDRFSAERTGGSVSTLTIQRTQQEDSAVYLCASSLPSETQYFGPGTRLLVL.